These 15 T cell receptor beta chains were sequenced from one sample in a study of cytomegalovirus exposure and HLA in healthy donors. Both 60 Vbeta primers and 13 Jbeta primers went into the PCR. Method: immunoSEQ multiplex PCR; TCRdb's copy keeps in-frame clones and lacks some. The table records about 160,000 clones, 79% of them present only once. The sample consisted of PBMCs. Every receptor here comes from a man aged 50 or older in good health and CMV-seropositive.

The rearrangement links TRBV7-9 to TRBJ2-6, with D possibly TRBD1 on 6 matching bases. The CDR3 runs 15 residues. CDR1 and CDR2 from the germline V gene are SEHNR and FQNEAQ (reference sequence). V shed 4 bases and J shed 4 bases, with 11 bases lying between them. As DNA, the CDR3 is TGTGCCAGCAGCTCAGCAGGGGCCGGGGCCAACGTCCTGACTTTC. It is translated as CASSSAGAGANVLTF.

J is TRBJ2-7 and V is TRBV5-6; D is perhaps TRBD1 (5 bases). The CDR3 totals 12 residues. The V gene lost 3 bases and the J gene lost 2 bases, with 6 bases spanning the gap. The V gene's germline CDR1 is SGHDT and CDR2 YYEEEE. The CDR3 DNA is TGTGCCAGCAGCTCAGGGACCTACGAGCAGTACTTC. It translates to CASSSGTYEQYF. Looking up the rest from reference TRBV5-6 and TRBJ2-7 gives the full variable domain: DAGVTQSPTHLIKTRGQQVTLRCSPKSGHDTVSWYQQALGQGPQFIFQYYEEEERQRGNFPDRFSGHQFPNYSSELNVNALLLGDSALYLCASSSGTYEQYFGPGTRLTVT.

The chain uses TRBV9 and TRBJ2-5, with D tentatively TRBD2 (5 bases). The CDR3 has 16 amino acids. V lost 4 bases and J 0 bases, leaving 16 bases between the germline ends. Per germline, CDR1 SGDLS and CDR2 YYNGEE. The CDR3 DNA reads as TGTGCCAGCAGCCCGGACTCTAGTAATAACCAAGAGACCCAGTACTTC. Residues: CASSPDSSNNQETQYF.

This chain connects TRBV7-6 to TRBJ2-3; TRBD2 agrees at 12 bases. J was trimmed by 1 base and V by 7 bases; bases with no gene match: 9. The length of the CDR3 is 17 residues. The germline gives CDR1 SGHVS, CDR2 FNYEAQ. In nucleotides, the CDR3 is TGTGCCAGCACCCGACTAGCGGGAGTGTCGGGCACAGATACGCAGTATTTT. Protein product: CASTRLAGVSGTDTQYF.

The rearrangement uses TRBV10-1 and TRBJ2-3, with D possibly matching TRBD2 (5 bases). Trimming removed 5 bases from V and 2 bases from J, with 17 bases in between. CDR3 length: 16 residues. Germline CDR1 reads WNHNN; CDR2 reads SYGVQD (reference sequence). For the CDR3, the DNA is TGCGCCAGCAGTACGACGGGAAGAGGGAACACAGATACGCAGTATTTT. Its translation: CASSTTGRGNTDTQYF.

The CDR3 loop is CASSRYRELNSPLHF. The DNA of the CDR3 is TGTGCCAGCAGCCGTTACAGGGAATTGAATTCACCCCTCCACTTT. The V and J genes are TRBV27 and TRBJ1-6, with a weak D call TRBD1 (6 bases). The germline V and J ends were trimmed by 6 bases and 7 bases, with 16 bases remaining between them. This CDR3 comprises 15 residues. Per the germline V gene, CDR1 is MNHEY and CDR2 is SMNVEV (reference sequence).

The V and J genes are TRBV5-1 and TRBJ2-1; 9 bases align to TRBD2. The CDR3 sequence is 17 residues long. The germline CDR1 and CDR2 sequences are SGHRS and YFSETQ. V was clipped by 4 bases and J by 1 base; unmatched bases: 9. The CDR3 loop reads CASSQGGGDVSYNEQFF. CDR3 DNA: TGCGCCAGCAGCCAGGGCGGGGGGGACGTATCCTACAATGAGCAGTTCTTC.

The chain recombines TRBV2 with TRBJ2-7; 11 bases agree with TRBD2. This CDR3 has 14 amino acids. Germline CDR1 SNHLY, CDR2 FYNNEI. With 6 bases clipped from V and 7 bases from J, the junction kept 8 bases outside the gene matches. The CDR3 DNA reads as TGTGCCAGCAGATTTAGCGGGAGGGCCGAAGAGCAGTACTTC. Amino acid sequence: CASRFSGRAEEQYF.

The CDR3 here is CASSPTRTGSGEQYF. Written as DNA, the CDR3 is TGTGCCAGCAGCCCGACTAGGACCGGGAGTGGGGAGCAGTACTTC. This chain connects TRBV4-2 to TRBJ2-7; D might be TRBD2 (6 bases). This CDR3 region has 15 residues. From germline, CDR1 is LGHNA and CDR2 YNFKEQ. V shed 4 bases and J shed 7 bases, with 20 bases lying between them.

This chain uses TRBV29-1 with TRBJ1-1; 9 bases map to TRBD1. The CDR3 covers 13 residues. The V and J ends lost 7 bases and 1 base, in that order; junction bases with no gene match: 4. Germline CDR1 is SQVTM and CDR2 is ANQGSEA. Here the CDR3 reads CSARTGENTEAFF. The CDR3 coding sequence is TGCAGCGCTAGGACAGGGGAGAACACTGAAGCTTTCTTT.

The rearrangement uses TRBV19 and TRBJ2-2, with TRBD2 identical over 11 bases. The CDR3 runs to 15 residues. The germline gives CDR1 LNHDA, CDR2 SQIVND (reference sequence). Trimming at V came to 6 bases and at J to 5 bases, leaving 5 bases not matched to a gene. For the CDR3, the DNA is TGTGCCAGTAGGAAGGGACTAGCGGTTACCGGGGAGCTGTTTTTT. Translating gives CASRKGLAVTGELFF.

This rearrangement joins TRBV5-1 to TRBJ1-4; 9 nucleotides agree with TRBD1. The CDR3 consists of 15 residues. The germline gives CDR1 SGHRS, CDR2 YFSETQ. Trimming at V came to 0 bases and at J to 7 bases, leaving 4 bases not matched to a gene. The CDR3 reads CASSLAGQGAEKLFF. CDR3 bases: TGCGCCAGCAGCTTGGCGGGACAGGGAGCTGAAAAACTGTTTTTT.

This rearrangement joins TRBV9 to TRBJ1-1, with 9 positions matching TRBD1. Germline-derived CDR1 and CDR2 are SGDLS and YYNGEE. The V and J ends lost 0 bases and 11 bases, in that order; junction bases with no gene match: 11. The CDR3 extends over 15 amino acids. The CDR3 nucleotides are TGTGCCAGCAGCGTAGGAACAGGGGGCGCGGGGGGGGCTTTCTTT. Protein: CASSVGTGGAGGAFF.

The chain links TRBV5-1 to TRBJ1-5; the D gene is possibly TRBD1 (5 bases). The ends were cut back, 1 base at V and 0 bases at J, with 8 bases in the middle. Germline V CDR1 and CDR2: SGHRS, YFSETQ. The CDR3 runs to 15 residues. CDR3 amino acids: CASSLQGYSNQPQHF. CDR3 coding DNA: TGCGCCAGCAGCTTGCAGGGCTATAGCAATCAGCCCCAGCATTTT. The full variable domain, its missing parts supplied by reference TRBV5-1 and TRBJ1-5, is KAGVTQTPRYLIKTRGQQVTLSCSPISGHRSVSWYQQTPGQGLQFLFEYFSETQRNKGNFPGRFSGRQFSNSRSEMNVSTLELGDSALYLCASSLQGYSNQPQHFGDGTRLSIL.

The rearrangement uses TRBV19 and TRBJ2-2, with 8 bases identical to TRBD1. This CDR3 has 14 residues. Germline trimming cut 6 bases from V and 4 bases from J; bases unmatched to any gene: 4. Germline V gene lookup returns CDR1 LNHDA and CDR2 SQIVND (reference sequence). CDR3 nucleotides: TGTGCCAGTAGAAGACAGGGGCCCACCGGGGAGCTGTTTTTT. This translates into CASRRQGPTGELFF.